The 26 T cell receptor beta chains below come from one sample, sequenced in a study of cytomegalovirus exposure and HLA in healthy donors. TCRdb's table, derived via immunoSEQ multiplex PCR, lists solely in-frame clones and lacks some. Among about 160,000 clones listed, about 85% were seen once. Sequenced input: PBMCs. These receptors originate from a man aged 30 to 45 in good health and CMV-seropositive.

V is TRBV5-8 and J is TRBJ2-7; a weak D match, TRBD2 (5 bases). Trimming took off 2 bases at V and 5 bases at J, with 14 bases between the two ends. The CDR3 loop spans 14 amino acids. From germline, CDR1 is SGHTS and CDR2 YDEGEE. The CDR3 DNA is TGTGCCAGCAGCTTAAACGGGATTCAGGACGAGCAGTACTTC. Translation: CASSLNGIQDEQYF.

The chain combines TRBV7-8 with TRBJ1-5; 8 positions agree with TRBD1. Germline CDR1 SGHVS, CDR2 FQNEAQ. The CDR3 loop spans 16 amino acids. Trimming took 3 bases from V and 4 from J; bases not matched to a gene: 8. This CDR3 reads CASSFRATGENQPQHF. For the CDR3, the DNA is TGTGCCAGCAGCTTTCGGGCGACAGGGGAGAATCAGCCCCAGCATTTT.

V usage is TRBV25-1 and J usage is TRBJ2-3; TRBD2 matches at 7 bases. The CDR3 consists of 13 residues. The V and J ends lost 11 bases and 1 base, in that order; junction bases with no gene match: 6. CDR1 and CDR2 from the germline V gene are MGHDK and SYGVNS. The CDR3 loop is CAGASGGTDTQYF. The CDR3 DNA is TGTGCCGGGGCTAGCGGAGGCACAGATACGCAGTATTTT.

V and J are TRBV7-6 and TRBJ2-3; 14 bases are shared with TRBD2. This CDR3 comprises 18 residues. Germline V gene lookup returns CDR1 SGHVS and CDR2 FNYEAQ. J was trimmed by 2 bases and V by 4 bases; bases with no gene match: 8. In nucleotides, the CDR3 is TGTGCCAGCAGCTCGTACCCGGGACTAGCGGGGGACACAGATACGCAGTATTTT. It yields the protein CASSSYPGLAGDTDTQYF.

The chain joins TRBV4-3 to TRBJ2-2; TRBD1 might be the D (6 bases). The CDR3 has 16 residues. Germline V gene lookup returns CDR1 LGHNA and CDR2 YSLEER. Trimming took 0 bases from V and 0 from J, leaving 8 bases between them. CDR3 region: CASSQEQGTNTGELFF. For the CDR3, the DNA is TGCGCCAGCAGCCAAGAACAGGGCACGAACACCGGGGAGCTGTTTTTT.

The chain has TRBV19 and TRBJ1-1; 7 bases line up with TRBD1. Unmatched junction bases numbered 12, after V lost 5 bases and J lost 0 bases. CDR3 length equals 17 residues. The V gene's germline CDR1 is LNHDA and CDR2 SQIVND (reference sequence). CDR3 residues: CASSPTRQGPLNTEAFF. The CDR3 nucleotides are TGTGCCAGTAGTCCCACCAGACAGGGACCTCTGAACACTGAAGCTTTCTTT.

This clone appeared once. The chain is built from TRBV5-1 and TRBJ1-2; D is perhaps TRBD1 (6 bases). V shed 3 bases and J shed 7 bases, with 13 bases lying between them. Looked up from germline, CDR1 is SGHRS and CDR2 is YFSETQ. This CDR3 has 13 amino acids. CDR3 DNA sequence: TGCGCCAGCAGCTGGGACATAGCAGGTGGCTACACCTTC. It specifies CASSWDIAGGYTF.

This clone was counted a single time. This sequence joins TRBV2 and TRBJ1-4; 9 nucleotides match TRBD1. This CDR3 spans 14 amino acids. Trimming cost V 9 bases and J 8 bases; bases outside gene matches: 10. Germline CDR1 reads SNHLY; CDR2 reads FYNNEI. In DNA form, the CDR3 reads TGTGCCAGTCGAGTGGGGACAGGGACCGAAAAACTGTTTTTT. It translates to CASRVGTGTEKLFF.

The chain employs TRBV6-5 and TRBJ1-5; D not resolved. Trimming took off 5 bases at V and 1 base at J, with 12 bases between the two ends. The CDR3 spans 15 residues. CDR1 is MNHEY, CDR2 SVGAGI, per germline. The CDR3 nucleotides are TGTGCCAGCAGTGTGGTGGCCCTGAGCAATCAGCCCCAGCATTTT. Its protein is CASSVVALSNQPQHF.

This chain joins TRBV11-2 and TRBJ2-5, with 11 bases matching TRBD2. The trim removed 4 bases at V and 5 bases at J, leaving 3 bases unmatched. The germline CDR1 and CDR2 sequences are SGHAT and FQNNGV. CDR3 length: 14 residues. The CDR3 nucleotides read TGTGCCAGCAGCTCTAGCGGGGGGTGGGAGACCCAGTACTTC. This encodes CASSSSGGWETQYF.

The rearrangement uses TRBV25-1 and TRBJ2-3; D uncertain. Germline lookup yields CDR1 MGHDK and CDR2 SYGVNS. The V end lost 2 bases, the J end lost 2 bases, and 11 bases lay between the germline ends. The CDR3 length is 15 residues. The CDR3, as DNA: TGTGCCAGCAGTGAACGAGGAAAATTCACAGATACGCAGTATTTT. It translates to CASSERGKFTDTQYF.

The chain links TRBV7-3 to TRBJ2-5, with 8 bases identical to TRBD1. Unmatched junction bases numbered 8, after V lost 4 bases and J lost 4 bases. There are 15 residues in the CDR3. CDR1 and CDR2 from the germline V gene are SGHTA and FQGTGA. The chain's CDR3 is CASSSPDRGVETQYF. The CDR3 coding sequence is TGTGCCAGCAGCTCACCCGACAGGGGTGTAGAGACCCAGTACTTC.

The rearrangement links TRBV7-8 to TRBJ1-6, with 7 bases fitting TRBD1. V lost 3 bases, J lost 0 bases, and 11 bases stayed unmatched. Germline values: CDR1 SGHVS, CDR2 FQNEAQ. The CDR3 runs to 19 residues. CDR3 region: CASSFRQGVLSSYNSPLHF. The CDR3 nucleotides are TGTGCCAGCAGCTTCAGACAGGGAGTCTTGAGCTCCTATAATTCACCCCTCCACTTT. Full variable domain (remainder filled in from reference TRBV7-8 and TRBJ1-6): GAGVSQSPRYKVAKRGQDVALRCDPISGHVSLFWYQQALGQGPEFLTYFQNEAQLDKSGLPSDRFFAERPEGSVSTLKIQRTQQEDSAVYLCASSFRQGVLSSYNSPLHFGNGTRLTVT.

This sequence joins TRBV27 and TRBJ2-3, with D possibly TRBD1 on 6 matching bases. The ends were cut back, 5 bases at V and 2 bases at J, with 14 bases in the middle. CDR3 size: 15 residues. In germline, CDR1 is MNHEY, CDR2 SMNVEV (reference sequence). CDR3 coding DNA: TGTGCCAGCAGTCCCTACAGGGCCCTCACAGATACGCAGTATTTT. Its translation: CASSPYRALTDTQYF.

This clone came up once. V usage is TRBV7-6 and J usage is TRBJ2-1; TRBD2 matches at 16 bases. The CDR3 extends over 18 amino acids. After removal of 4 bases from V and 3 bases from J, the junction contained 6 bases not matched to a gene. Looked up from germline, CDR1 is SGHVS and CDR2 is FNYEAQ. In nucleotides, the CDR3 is TGTGCCAGCAGCTCGGGGACTAGCGGGGGGGCAGACTACAATGAGCAGTTCTTC. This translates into CASSSGTSGGADYNEQFF.

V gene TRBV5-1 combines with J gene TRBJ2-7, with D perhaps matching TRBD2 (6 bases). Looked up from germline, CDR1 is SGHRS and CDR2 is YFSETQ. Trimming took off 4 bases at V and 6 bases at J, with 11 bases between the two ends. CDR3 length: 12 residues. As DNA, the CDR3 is TGCGCCAGCAGCGGCAGGGAGGCCGAGCAGTACTTC. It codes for CASSGREAEQYF.

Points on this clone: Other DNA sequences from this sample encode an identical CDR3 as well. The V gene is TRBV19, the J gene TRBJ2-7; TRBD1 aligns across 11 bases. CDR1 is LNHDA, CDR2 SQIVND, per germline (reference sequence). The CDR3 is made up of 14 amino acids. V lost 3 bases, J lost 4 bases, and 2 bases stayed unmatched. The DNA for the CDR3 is TGTGCCAGTAGTATCGGACAGGGGGCATACGAGCAGTACTTC. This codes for CASSIGQGAYEQYF.

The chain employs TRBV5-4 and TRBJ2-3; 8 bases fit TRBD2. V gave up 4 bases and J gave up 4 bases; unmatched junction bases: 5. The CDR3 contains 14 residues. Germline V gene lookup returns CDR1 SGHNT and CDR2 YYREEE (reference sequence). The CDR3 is CASSHRTSSDTQYF. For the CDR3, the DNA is TGTGCCAGCAGCCATCGGACTAGCTCAGATACGCAGTATTTT.

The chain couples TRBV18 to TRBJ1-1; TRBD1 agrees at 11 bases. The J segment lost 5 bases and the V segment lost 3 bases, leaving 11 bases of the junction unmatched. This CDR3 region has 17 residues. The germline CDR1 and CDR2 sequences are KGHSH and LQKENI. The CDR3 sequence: CASSPRTGGLVGTEAFF. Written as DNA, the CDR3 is TGTGCCAGCTCACCGCGGACAGGGGGCTTAGTAGGGACTGAAGCTTTCTTT.

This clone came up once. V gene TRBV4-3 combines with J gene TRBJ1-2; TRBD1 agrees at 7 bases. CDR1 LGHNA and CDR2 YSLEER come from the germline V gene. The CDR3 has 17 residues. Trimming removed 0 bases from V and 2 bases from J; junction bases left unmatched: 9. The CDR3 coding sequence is TGCGCCAGCAGCCAAGATCTTAAGAGGGGGCAGAACTATGGCTACACCTTC. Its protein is CASSQDLKRGQNYGYTF.

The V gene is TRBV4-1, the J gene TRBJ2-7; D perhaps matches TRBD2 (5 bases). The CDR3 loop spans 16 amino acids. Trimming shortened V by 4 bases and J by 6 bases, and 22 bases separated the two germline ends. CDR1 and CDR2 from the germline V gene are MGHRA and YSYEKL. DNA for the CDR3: TGCGCCAGCAGCCGTGGGTTTCTGTGGGGAGAGGGCGAGCAGTACTTC. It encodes CASSRGFLWGEGEQYF.

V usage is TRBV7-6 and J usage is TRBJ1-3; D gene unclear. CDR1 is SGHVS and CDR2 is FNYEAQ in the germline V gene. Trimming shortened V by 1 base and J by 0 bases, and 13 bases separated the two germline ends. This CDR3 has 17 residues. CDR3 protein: CASSLVSKASSGNTIYF. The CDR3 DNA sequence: TGTGCCAGCAGCTTAGTGAGTAAAGCGAGCTCTGGAAACACCATATATTTT.

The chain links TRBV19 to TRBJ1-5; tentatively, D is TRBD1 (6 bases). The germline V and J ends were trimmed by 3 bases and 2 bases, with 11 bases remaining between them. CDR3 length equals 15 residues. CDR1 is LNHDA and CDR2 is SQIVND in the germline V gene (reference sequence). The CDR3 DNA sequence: TGTGCCAGTAGTATGAACAGGGCCCGCAATCAGCCCCAGCATTTT. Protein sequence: CASSMNRARNQPQHF. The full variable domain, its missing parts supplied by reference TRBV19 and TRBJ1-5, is DGGITQSPKYLFRKEGQNVTLSCEQNLNHDAMYWYRQDPGQGLRLIYYSQIVNDFQKGDIAEGYSVSREKKESFPLTVTSAQKNPTAFYLCASSMNRARNQPQHFGDGTRLSIL.

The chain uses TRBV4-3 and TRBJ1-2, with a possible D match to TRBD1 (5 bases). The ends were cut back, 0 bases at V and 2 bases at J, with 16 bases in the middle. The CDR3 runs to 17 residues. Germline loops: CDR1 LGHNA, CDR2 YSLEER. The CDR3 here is CASSQDHSLGGNYGYTF. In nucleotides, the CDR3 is TGCGCCAGCAGCCAAGATCATTCTTTGGGGGGGAACTATGGCTACACCTTC.

Here the CDR3 DNA reads TGTGCCAGCAGTTCCCCGGGTCCCTCTAATTCACCCCTCCACTTT. The encoded protein is CASSSPGPSNSPLHF. This chain connects TRBV6-5 to TRBJ1-6; D unclear. Germline CDR1 and CDR2: MNHEY and SVGAGI. The V end lost 4 bases, the J end lost 6 bases, and 13 bases lay between the germline ends. The CDR3 extends over 15 amino acids.

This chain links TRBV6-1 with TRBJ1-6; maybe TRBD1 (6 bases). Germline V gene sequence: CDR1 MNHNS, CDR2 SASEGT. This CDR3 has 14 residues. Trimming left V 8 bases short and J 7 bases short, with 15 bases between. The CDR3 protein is CASLTDRRNSPLHF. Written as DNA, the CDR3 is TGTGCCAGCTTGACGGACAGAAGGAATTCACCCCTCCACTTT.